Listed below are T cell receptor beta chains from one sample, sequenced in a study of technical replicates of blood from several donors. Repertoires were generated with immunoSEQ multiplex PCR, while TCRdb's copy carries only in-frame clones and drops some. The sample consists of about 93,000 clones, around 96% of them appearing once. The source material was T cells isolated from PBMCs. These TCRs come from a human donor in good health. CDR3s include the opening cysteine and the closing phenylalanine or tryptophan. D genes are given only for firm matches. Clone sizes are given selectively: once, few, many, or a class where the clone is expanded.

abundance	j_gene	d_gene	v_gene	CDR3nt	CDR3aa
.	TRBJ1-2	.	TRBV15	TGTGCCACCAGCAGAGATTATAACAGTTACTACACCTTC	CATSRDYNSYYTF
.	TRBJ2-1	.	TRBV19	TGTGCCAGTAGTCTCGCCTCCGGGACACGCAAGCAGTTCTTC	CASSLASGTRKQFF
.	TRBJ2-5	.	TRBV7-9	TGTGCCAGCGTCCAGGGAGGGGGGTACCAAGAGACCCAGTACTTC	CASVQGGGYQETQYF
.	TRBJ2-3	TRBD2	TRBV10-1	TGCGCCAGCAGTACTAGCGGGAGAGATACGCAGTATTTT	CASSTSGRDTQYF
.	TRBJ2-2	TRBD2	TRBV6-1	TGTGCCAGCAGTGGGGCCCGACTAGCGTATGGGGGGGAGCTGTTTTTT	CASSGARLAYGGELFF
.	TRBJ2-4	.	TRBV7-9	TGTGCCAGCAGCTTAGAAGGGGGTCCCAAAAACATTCAGTACTTC	CASSLEGGPKNIQYF
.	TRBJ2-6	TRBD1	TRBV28	TGTGCCAGCAGAGACCTCCGGGGACAGGACTTCTCTGGGGCCAACGTCCTGACTTTC	CASRDLRGQDFSGANVLTF
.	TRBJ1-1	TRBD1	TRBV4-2	TGTGCCAGCAGCCAAGATGGCAGGGGGGAATCTGAAGCTTTCTTT	CASSQDGRGESEAFF
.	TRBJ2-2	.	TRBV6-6	TGTGCCAGCCGTGAGGGAAATACCGGGGAGCTGTTTTTT	CASREGNTGELFF
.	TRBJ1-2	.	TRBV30	TGTGCCTGGTCTATCCAGGGGACGAATGGCTACACCTTC	CAWSIQGTNGYTF
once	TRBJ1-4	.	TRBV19	TGTGCCAGTAGTATTACAGGACGGAGAAAACTGTTTTTT	CASSITGRRKLFF
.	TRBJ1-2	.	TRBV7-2	TGTGCCAGCAGCTTATCGGGCTATGGCTACACCTTC	CASSLSGYGYTF
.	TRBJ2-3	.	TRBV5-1	TGCGCCAGCAGCTTGGTTCCGAGCCGGTCGACAGATACGCAGTATTTT	CASSLVPSRSTDTQYF
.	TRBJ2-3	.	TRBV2	TGTGCCAGCAGTGCGCTTGGGAGACCTAGCACAGATACGCAGTATTTT	CASSALGRPSTDTQYF
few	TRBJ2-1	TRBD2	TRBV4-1	TGCGCCAGCAGACCAAATAGTGGACTAGGGAGCAGTGAGCAGTTCTTC	CASRPNSGLGSSEQFF
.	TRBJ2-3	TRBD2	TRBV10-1	TGCGCCAGCAGTGAGTCGGCTAGCGGGGCGACAGATACGCAGTATTTT	CASSESASGATDTQYF
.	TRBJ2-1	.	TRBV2	TGTGCCAGCATCCCCCTGACTGACAATGAGCAGTTCTTC	CASIPLTDNEQFF
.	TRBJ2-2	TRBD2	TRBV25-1	TGTGCCAGCAGTGAATATATTAGCGGGAAAAGCACCGGGGAGCTGTTTTTT	CASSEYISGKSTGELFF
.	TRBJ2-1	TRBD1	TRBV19	TGTGCCAGTATCAGATCGGGGACAGAGTACAATGAGCAGTTCTTC	CASIRSGTEYNEQFF
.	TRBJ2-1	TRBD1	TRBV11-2	TGTGCCAGCAGCCATACAGGGGGCCTTCGGGATGAGCAGTTCTTC	CASSHTGGLRDEQFF
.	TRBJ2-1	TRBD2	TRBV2	TGTGCCAGCAGAGACGGACTAGCGGGACTCTACAATGAGCAGTTCTTC	CASRDGLAGLYNEQFF
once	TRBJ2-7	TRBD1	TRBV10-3	TGTGCCATCAGGACTCAGGGGGACGAGCAGTACTTC	CAIRTQGDEQYF
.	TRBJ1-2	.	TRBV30	TGTGCCTGGAGTGATGGGGGCGGTGGCTACACCTTC	CAWSDGGGGYTF
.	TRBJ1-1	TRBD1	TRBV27	TGTGCCAGCAGTTTAGACAGGGGGTTGAACACTGAAGCTTTCTTT	CASSLDRGLNTEAFF
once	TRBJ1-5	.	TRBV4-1	TGCGCCAGCAGCCATCGTGACAGTACTCGTCAGCCCCAGCATTTT	CASSHRDSTRQPQHF
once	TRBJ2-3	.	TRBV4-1	TGCGCCAGCAGCCAAACGAGAGGAAGCACAGATACGCAGTATTTT	CASSQTRGSTDTQYF
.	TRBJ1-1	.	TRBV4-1	TGCGCCAGCAGCCAGGGATCTTGGACAGCCGAAATGAACACTGAAGCTTTCTTT	CASSQGSWTAEMNTEAFF
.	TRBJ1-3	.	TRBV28	TGTGCCAGCAGGGGAAGAAAGGGGGGGTCAATCTCTGGAAACACCATATATTTT	CASRGRKGGSISGNTIYF
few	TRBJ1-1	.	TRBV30	TGTGCCTGGAGTGTTGTTGGCCCATACGGGGCTGAAGCTTTCTTT	CAWSVVGPYGAEAFF